Each of the 3 T cell receptor beta chains below was sequenced from the same sample in a study of OX40 agonist ivuxolimab in advanced cancers. Method: immunoSEQ multiplex PCR; TCRdb's copy keeps in-frame clones and lacks some. The repertoire has 49,000 or so clones, approximately 86% of them found once; the top ten carry less than 60%. Sequenced material: CD4+ or CD8+ T cells sorted from blood, taken in a trial of the OX40 agonist ivuxolimab. The receptor set was obtained from an adult with an advanced solid tumor such as melanoma, head and neck, liver or kidney cancer.

The chain joins TRBV2 to TRBJ2-5; 9 bases align to TRBD1. This CDR3 comprises 18 residues. The J segment lost 4 bases and the V segment lost 3 bases, leaving 15 bases of the junction unmatched. Germline CDR1 reads SNHLY; CDR2 reads FYNNEI. The CDR3, as DNA: TGTGCCAGCAGTGACGAGTACCGGGGACAGGGTAGGAGAGAGACCCAGTACTTC. Protein product: CASSDEYRGQGRRETQYF.

The chain carries TRBV7-3 and TRBJ2-7; D uncertain. Germline V gives CDR1 SGHTA, CDR2 FQGTGA. This CDR3 has 13 amino acids. Trimming stripped 2 bases from V and 4 bases from J, with 9 bases between. The CDR3 protein is CASSLVDLYEQYF. The CDR3 coding sequence is TGTGCCAGCAGCTTAGTGGATCTGTACGAGCAGTACTTC.

The chain links TRBV10-1 to TRBJ2-7; no clear D. The CDR3 has 13 amino acids. The germline V and J ends were trimmed by 3 bases and 7 bases, with 13 bases remaining between them. Germline CDR1 and CDR2: WNHNN and SYGVQD (reference sequence). For the CDR3, the DNA is TGCGCCAGCAGTGACAAAGAGACAAAAGAGCAGTACTTC. It translates to CASSDKETKEQYF.